This TCR beta chain is from a study of blood T cell repertoires in COVID-19. The wider study: Samples taken during acute and convalescent COVID-19 were collected in the United States, Italy and Spain. The cDNA or gDNA used as material had been derived from T cells, B-cell-depleted T cells, or PBMCs.

The method was immunoSEQ multiplex PCR; TCRdb's version includes in-frame clones alone and lacks a portion of them. This sample has roughly 170,000 clones, with approximately 82% found just once. The germline V gene has CDR1 DFQATT and CDR2 SNEGSKA (reference sequence). CDR3 length equals 13 residues. V lost 3 bases to trimming and J lost 8 bases; unmatched junction nucleotides: 4. The genes are TRBV20-1 and TRBJ2-1; TRBD1 matches 10 bases. The receptor's source is a woman between 45 and 65 years old who had recovered from COVID-19. Sequenced input: PBMCs or T cells enriched from blood (not recorded which). CDR3 residues: CSASPGQGHEQFF. The CDR3 bases are TGCAGTGCTAGTCCGGGACAGGGGCATGAGCAGTTCTTC.